This TCR beta chain was recorded in a study of shared clonotypes between healthy human individuals. Background on the study: Every donor yielded three CD4 naive, three CD4 memory, two CD8 naive and one CD8 memory plate.

As processed by the authors: There were no quality scores in the junction-only immunoSEQ sequences, so filtering differed. Repertoires were generated with immunoSEQ multiplex PCR, while TCRdb's copy carries only in-frame clones and drops some. The V and J calls and clone size are taken from that table; D and trimming were inferred from the DNA. The sample has more than 850,000 clones, more than 75% seen once. Trimming pared 0 bases from V and 2 bases from J, leaving 8 bases between. Looked up from germline, CDR1 is LGHNA and CDR2 is YSLEER. The CDR3 extends over 14 amino acids. This sequence joins TRBV4-3 and TRBJ2-7; D ambiguous. The sample comprised memory CD4+ T cells from PBMCs. As for subset: CD45RA-negative fraction. This TCR was sampled from a man aged 18 to 30 in good health. Some clones in this sample may be carry-over from other donors' samples. In DNA, the CDR3 is TGCGCCAGCAGCCAAGATCCGCGGACCTACGAGCAGTACTTC. Encoded protein: CASSQDPRTYEQYF.